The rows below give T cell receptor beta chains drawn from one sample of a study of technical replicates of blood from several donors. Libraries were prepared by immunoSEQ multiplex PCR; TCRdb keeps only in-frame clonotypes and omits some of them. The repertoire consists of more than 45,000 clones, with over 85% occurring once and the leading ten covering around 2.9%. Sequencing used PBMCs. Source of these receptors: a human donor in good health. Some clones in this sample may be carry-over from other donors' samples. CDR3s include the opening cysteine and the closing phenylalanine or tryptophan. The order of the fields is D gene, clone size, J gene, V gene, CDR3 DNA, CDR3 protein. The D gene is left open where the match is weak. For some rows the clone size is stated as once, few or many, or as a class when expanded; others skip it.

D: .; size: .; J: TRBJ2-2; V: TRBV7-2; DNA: TGTGCCAGCAGCTTAGTTACAGGGAAGAACACCGGGGAGCTGTTTTTT; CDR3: CASSLVTGKNTGELFF
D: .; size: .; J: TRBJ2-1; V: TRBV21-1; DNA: TGTGCCAGCAGCAGATACCGGGACAGCAAGAGCTCCTACAATGAGCAGTTCTTC; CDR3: CASSRYRDSKSSYNEQFF
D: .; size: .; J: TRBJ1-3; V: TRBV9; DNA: TGTGCCAGCAGCGTAGACGACAGGCCCCCGGGAAACACCATATATTTT; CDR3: CASSVDDRPPGNTIYF
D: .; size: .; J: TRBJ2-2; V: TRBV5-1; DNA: TGCGCCAGCAGCTTAAGCCCCCTCGGCACCGGGGAGCTGTTTTTT; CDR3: CASSLSPLGTGELFF
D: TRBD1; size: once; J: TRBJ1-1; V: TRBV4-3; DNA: TGCGCCAGCAGCTATACAGGGGACACTGAAGCTTTCTTT; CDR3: CASSYTGDTEAFF
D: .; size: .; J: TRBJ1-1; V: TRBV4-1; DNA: TGCGCCAGCCTTCCGGTCCACCTTGTGAACACTGAAGCTTTCTTT; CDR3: CASLPVHLVNTEAFF
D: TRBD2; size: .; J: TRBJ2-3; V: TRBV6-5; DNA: TGTGCCAGCAGCGCCGCGGGGACTAGCGTCAATACGCAGTATTTT; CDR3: CASSAAGTSVNTQYF
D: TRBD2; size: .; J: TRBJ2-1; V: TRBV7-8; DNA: TGTGCCAGCAGCCCCCCTCTGCGGGAGGGTTGGAATGAGCAGTTCTTC; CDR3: CASSPPLREGWNEQFF
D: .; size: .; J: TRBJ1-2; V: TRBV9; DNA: TGTGCCACCGGGGGACCCTATGGCTACACCTTC; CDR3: CATGGPYGYTF
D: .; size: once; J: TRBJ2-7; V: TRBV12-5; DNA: TGTGCTAGTGGTTTATCAGGCCCCTACGAGCAGTACTTC; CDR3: CASGLSGPYEQYF
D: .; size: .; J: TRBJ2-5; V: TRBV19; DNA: TGTGCCAGTAGTAGGGCCCCGACGGTCCTAAAAGAGACCCAGTACTTC; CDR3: CASSRAPTVLKETQYF
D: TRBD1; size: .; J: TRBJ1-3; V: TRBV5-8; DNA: TGTGCCAGCAGCTATGTACAGGGGGTTGAGTCTGGAAACACCATATATTTT; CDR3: CASSYVQGVESGNTIYF
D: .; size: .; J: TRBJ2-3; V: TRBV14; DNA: TGTGCCAGCAGCTCCGGACTATCCCGGTCGGATACGCAGTATTTT; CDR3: CASSSGLSRSDTQYF
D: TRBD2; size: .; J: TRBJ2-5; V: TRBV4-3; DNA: TGCGCCAGCAGCCAAGATCTGACTAGCGGGGGGGGAGAGACCCAGTACTTC; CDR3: CASSQDLTSGGGETQYF
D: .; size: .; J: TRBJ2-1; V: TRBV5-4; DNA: TGTGCCAGCACCGCAGGAGGGCGGGATGAGCAGTTCTTC; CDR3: CASTAGGRDEQFF
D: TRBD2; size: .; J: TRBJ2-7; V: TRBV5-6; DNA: TGTGCCAGCAGCGCGTCCCTAGCGGGGGGGACCTACGAGCAGTACTTC; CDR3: CASSASLAGGTYEQYF
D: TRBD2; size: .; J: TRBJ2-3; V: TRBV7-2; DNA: TGTGCCAGCAGCTCGGGGGGACTAGCGGGAGCGGCAGATACGCAGTATTTT; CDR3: CASSSGGLAGAADTQYF
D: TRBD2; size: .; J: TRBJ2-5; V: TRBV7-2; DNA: TGTGCCAGCAGCCGCAGCGGGAGTAAAGAGACCCAGTACTTC; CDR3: CASSRSGSKETQYF
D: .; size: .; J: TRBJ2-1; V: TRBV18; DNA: TGTGCCAGCCTGGGGACACCGGAAGGGGCAAATGAGCAGTTCTTC; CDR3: CASLGTPEGANEQFF
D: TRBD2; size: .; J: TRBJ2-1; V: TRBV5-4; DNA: TGTGCCAGCAGCGAAACTAGCGGGAGGGCCCACAATGAGCAGTTCTTC; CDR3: CASSETSGRAHNEQFF
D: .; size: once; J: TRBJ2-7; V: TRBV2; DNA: TGTGCCACCCAAAAACAGAATCGCGAGCAGTACTTC; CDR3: CATQKQNREQYF
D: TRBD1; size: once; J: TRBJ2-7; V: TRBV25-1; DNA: TGTGCCAGCAGTGCCCACATCACAGGGGCCCTCTCCGAGCAGTACTTC; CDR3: CASSAHITGALSEQYF
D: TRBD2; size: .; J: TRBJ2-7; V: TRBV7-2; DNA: TGTGCCAGCAGCACCGAGACTAGCGGGGGGTTCTACGAGCAGTACTTC; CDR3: CASSTETSGGFYEQYF
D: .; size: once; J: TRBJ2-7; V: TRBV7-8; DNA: TGTGCCAGCAGCTTGGGAGTGGCCCGAGATTCCTACGAGCAGTACTTC; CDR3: CASSLGVARDSYEQYF
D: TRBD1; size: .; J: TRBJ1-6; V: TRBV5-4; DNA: TGTGCCAGCAGCTTGGCGGGGGGACAGGATGGTTCACCCCTCCACTTT; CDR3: CASSLAGGQDGSPLHF
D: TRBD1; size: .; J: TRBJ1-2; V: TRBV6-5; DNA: TGTGCCAGCAGTTACTCAAGGGACAGCACCTTGCGGGGCTACACCTTC; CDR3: CASSYSRDSTLRGYTF
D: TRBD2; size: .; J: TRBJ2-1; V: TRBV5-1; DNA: TGCGCCAGCAGCATGACTAGCGGGGCACTCAATGAGCAGTTCTTC; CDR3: CASSMTSGALNEQFF
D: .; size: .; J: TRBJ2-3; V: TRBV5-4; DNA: TGTGCCAGCAGCTTGGTGCGGGACTCAGATACGCAGTATTTT; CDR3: CASSLVRDSDTQYF
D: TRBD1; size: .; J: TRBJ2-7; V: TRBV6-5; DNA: TGTGCCAGCAGTTACACGAACAGGGGGACCTACGAGCAGTACTTC; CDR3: CASSYTNRGTYEQYF
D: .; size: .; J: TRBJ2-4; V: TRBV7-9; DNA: TGTGCCAGCAGCCCGCCTTACAGGGTGGGAAACATTCAGTACTTC; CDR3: CASSPPYRVGNIQYF
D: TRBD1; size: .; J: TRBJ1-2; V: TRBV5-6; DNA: TGTGCCAGCAGCTTTAAGGGGGCGCAGGGCTACACCTTC; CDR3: CASSFKGAQGYTF
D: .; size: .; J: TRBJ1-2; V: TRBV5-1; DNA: TGCGCCAGCAGCTTGGCCCCCGTCCCTAAGTCAGGAAACTATGGCTACACCTTC; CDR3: CASSLAPVPKSGNYGYTF
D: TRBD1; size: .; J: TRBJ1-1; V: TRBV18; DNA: TGTGCCAGCTCAATGCAGGGGGAAACTGAAGCTTTCTTT; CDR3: CASSMQGETEAFF
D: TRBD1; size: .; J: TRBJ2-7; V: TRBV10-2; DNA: TGCGCCAGCAGTGATCCCACGACAGGGACCTACGAGCAGTACTTC; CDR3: CASSDPTTGTYEQYF
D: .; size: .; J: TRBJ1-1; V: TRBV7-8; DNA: TGTGCCAGCATTTCTGGGGGGGGTTCCACTGAAGCTTTCTTT; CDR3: CASISGGGSTEAFF
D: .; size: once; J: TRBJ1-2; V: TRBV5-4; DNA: TGTGCCAGCAGCTGGTATGGGCAGGTCTATGGCTACACCTTC; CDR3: CASSWYGQVYGYTF
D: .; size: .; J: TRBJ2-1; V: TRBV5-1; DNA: TGCGCCAGCAGCTTTGAGAGCCGGAATGAGCAGTTCTTC; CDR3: CASSFESRNEQFF
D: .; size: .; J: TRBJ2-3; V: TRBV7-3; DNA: TGTGCCAGCATGGTGAGGGTCGGTAGTACGCAGTATTTT; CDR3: CASMVRVGSTQYF
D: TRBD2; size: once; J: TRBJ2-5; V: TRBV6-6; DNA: TGTGCCAGCAGTTTCACCATAGCGGGAGAGGAAGAGACCCAGTACTTC; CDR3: CASSFTIAGEEETQYF
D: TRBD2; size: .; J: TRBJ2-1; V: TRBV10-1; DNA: TGCGCCAGCAGTGAGTCAGGGACTAGAGGCTCCTACAATGAGCAGTTCTTC; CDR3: CASSESGTRGSYNEQFF
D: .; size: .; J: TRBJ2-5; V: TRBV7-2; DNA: TGTGCCAGCAGCACCGGACAGTACCAAGAGACCCAGTACTTC; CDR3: CASSTGQYQETQYF
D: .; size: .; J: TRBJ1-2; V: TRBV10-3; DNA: TGTGCCATCAGTGAACAGGCAAACTATGGCTACACCTTC; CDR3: CAISEQANYGYTF
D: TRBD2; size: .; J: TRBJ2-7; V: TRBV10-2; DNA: TGCGCCAGCGGAGGGACTAGCGGGAGGATGAGCAGATCCTACGAGCAGTACTTC; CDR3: CASGGTSGRMSRSYEQYF
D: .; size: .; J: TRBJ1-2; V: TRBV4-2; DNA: TGTGCCAGCAGCCCTACCCCAGGACAAAATGGCTACACCTTC; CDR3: CASSPTPGQNGYTF
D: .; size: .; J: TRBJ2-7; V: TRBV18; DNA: TGTGCCAGCTCACCACCGGGGGGTGAGCAGTACTTC; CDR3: CASSPPGGEQYF
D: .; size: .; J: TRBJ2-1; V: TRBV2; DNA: TGTGCCAGCAGTGAAATGCAGGGGGGCTACAATGAGCAGTTCTTC; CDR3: CASSEMQGGYNEQFF
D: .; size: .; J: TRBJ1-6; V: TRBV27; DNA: TGTGCCAGCAGTCTTACTGGACAGATCTCCTATAATTCACCCCTCCACTTT; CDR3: CASSLTGQISYNSPLHF
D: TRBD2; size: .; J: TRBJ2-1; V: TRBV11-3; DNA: TGTGCCAGCAGCTTCGGGTTACTAGCGGGAGGGTACAATGAGCAGTTCTTC; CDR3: CASSFGLLAGGYNEQFF
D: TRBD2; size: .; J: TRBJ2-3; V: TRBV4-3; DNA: TGCGCCAGCAGCCAAGAGGTTGGGACTAGCGGTAGCACAGATACGCAGTATTTT; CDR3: CASSQEVGTSGSTDTQYF
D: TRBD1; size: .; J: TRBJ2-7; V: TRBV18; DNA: TGTGCCAGCTCACCCCCGGACAGGGTAGGAGTCTACGAGCAGTACTTC; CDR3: CASSPPDRVGVYEQYF
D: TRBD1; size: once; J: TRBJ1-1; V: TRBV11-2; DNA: TGTGCCAGCAGTCGGGACAGGAACACTGAAGCTTTCTTT; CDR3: CASSRDRNTEAFF
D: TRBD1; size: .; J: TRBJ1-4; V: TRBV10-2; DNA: TGCGCCAGCAGTGCAGGGGGTAGGGCTGAACTGTTTTTT; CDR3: CASSAGGRAELFF
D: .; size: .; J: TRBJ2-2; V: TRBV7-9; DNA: TGTGCCAGCAGCTTTTGGGACTTCAACACCGGGGAGCTGTTTTTT; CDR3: CASSFWDFNTGELFF
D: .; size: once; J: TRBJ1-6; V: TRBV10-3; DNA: TGTGCCATCAGTGGAGAACTTAATTCACCCCTCCACTTT; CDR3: CAISGELNSPLHF
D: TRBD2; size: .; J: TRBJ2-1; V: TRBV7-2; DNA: TGTGCCAGCTCGGCTAGCGGGCGCAATGAGCAGTTCTTC; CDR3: CASSASGRNEQFF
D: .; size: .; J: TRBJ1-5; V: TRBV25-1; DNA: TGTGCCAGCAGTCCCCGGGACACTCAAGCAAATCAGCCCCAGCATTTT; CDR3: CASSPRDTQANQPQHF